This TCR beta chain is drawn from a study of blood T cells in healthy people across ages. Study-wide results and limits: Naive T cell percentage showed a strong correlation with TCR beta diversity. Donor CMV infection status was unknown, possibly confounding age-related changes in expanded clonotypes.

Concerning this clonotype: Antigen: not known.

Germline V gene lookup returns CDR1 GTSNPN and CDR2 SVGIG (reference sequence). The CDR3 extends over 15 amino acids. Trimming left V 3 bases short and J 0 bases short, with 15 bases between. Then a second PCR, running about 6 to 12 cycles, was carried out with a sample-barcoded 5' primer and a J-beta primer mix. Individual samples furnished no less than 3 million CDR3-containing paired-end reads apiece. TCRdb passed the 5' RACE reads through MiXCR, listing each CDR3 protein once. In the table there are about 680,000 distinct CDR3 sequences, around half of which are singletons. Source material: blood. This receptor was obtained from an older woman in good health. V usage is TRBV30 and J usage is TRBJ2-7; D ambiguous. The CDR3 here is CAWRLENGRSYEQYF. CDR3 bases: TGTGCCTGGAGGTTGGAAAACGGCCGCTCCTACGAGCAGTACTTC.